This T cell receptor (beta chain) was retrieved from a study of blood T cell repertoires in COVID-19. The wider study: Samples came from the United States, Italy and Spain, spanning acute and convalescent COVID-19. PBMCs, B-cell-depleted T cells, or T cells were the source of the cDNA or gDNA that made up the material.

This clone was counted only a few times. Original data processing: Nucleated cell number was recorded as an estimate derived from reference gene primer amplification. The method was immunoSEQ multiplex PCR; TCRdb's version includes in-frame clones alone and lacks a portion of them. V, J and clone size reflect that table, while D and trimming were determined from the DNA. The data contain more than 95,000 clones, around nine tenths of them singletons. The receptor was isolated from a human donor in a cohort sampled during active COVID-19. The sample was peripheral blood.

The CDR3 region is CASSPSGGLTYEQYF. CDR3 nucleotides: TGTGCCAGCAGCCCTAGCGGAGGTCTTACCTACGAGCAGTACTTC. V gene TRBV11-2 combines with J gene TRBJ2-7, with 7 bases fitting TRBD2. Trimming cost V 5 bases and J 2 bases; bases outside gene matches: 9. Germline V gene sequence: CDR1 SGHAT, CDR2 FQNNGV. The CDR3 spans 15 residues.